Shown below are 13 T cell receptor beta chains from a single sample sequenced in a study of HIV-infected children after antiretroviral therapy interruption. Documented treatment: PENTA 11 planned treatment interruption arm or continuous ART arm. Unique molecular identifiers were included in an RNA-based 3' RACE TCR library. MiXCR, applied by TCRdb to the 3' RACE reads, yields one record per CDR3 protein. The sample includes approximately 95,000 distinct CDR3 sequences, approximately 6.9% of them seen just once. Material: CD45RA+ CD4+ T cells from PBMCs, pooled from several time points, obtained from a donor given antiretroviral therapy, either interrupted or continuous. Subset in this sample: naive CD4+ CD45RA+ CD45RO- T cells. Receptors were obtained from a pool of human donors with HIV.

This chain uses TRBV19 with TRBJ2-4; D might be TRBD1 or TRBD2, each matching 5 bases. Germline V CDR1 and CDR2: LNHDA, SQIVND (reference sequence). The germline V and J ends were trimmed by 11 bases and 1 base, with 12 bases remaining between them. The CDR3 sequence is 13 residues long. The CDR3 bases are TGTGCCGCTGGGGGTTTGGCCAAAAACATTCAGTACTTC. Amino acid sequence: CAAGGLAKNIQYF.

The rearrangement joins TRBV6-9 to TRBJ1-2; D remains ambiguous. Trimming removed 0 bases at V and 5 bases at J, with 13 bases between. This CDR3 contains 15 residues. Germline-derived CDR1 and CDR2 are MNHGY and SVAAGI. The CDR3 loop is CASSYSDRATYGYTF. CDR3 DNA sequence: TGTGCCAGCAGTTATTCGGACCGGGCCACTTATGGCTACACCTTC.

Here the CDR3 DNA reads TGCAGCGTTAAAGGGGGGATCACAGATACGCAGTATTTT. Its protein is CSVKGGITDTQYF. This chain joins TRBV29-1 and TRBJ2-3, with D possibly being TRBD1 or TRBD2 (6 bases each). The CDR3 runs 13 residues. V was trimmed by 5 bases and J by 2 bases, leaving 11 bases between them. Germline CDR1 reads SQVTM; CDR2 reads ANQGSEA.

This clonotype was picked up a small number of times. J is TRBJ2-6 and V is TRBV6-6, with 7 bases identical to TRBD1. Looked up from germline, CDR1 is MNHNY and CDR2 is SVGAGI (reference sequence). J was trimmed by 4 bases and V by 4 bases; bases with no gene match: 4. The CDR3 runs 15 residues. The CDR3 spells CASSSTGTGANVLTF. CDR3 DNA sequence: TGTGCCAGCAGTTCGACAGGGACGGGGGCCAACGTCCTGACTTTC.

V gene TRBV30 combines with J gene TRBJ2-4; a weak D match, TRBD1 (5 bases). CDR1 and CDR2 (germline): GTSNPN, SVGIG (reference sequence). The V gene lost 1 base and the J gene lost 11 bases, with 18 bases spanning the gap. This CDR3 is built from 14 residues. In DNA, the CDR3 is TGTGCCTGGAGTGAGTTCAGGGAAATAGGGGTTCAGTACTTC. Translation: CAWSEFREIGVQYF. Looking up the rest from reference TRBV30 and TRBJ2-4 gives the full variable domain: SQTIHQWPATLVQPVGSPLSLECTVEGTSNPNLYWYRQAAGRGLQLLFYSVGIGQISSEVPQNLSASRPQDRQFILSSKKLLLSDSGFYLCAWSEFREIGVQYFGAGTRLSVL.

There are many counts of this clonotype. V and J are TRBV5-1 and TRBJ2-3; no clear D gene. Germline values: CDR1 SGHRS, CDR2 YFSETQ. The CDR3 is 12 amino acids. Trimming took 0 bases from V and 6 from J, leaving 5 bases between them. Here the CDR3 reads CASSLDIDTQYF. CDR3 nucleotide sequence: TGCGCCAGCAGCTTGGACATTGATACGCAGTATTTT.

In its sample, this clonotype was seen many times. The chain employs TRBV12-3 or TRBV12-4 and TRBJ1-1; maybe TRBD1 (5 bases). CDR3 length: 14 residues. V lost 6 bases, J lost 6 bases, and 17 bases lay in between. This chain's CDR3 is CASSPSWGQSEAFF. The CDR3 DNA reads TGTGCCAGCAGCCCGTCCTGGGGCCAGTCTGAAGCTTTCTTT.

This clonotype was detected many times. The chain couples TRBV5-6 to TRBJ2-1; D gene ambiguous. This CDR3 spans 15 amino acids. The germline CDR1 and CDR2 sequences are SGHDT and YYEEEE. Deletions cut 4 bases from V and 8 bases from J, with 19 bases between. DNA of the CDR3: TGTGCCAGCAGCCAAATCAGGACGCGGTTTTATGAGCAGTTCTTC. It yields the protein CASSQIRTRFYEQFF.

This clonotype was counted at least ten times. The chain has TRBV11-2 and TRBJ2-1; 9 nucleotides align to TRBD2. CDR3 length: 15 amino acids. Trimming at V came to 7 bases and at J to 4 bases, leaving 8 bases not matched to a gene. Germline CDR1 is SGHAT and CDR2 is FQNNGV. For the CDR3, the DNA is TGTGCCAGCACCTTCAGACTAGCGGAATACAATGAGCAGTTCTTC. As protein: CASTFRLAEYNEQFF.

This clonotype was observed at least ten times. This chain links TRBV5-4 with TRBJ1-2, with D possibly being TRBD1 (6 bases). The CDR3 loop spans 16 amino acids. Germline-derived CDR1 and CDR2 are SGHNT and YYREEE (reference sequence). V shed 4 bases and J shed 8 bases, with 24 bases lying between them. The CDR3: CASSTRIIQGGTGYTF. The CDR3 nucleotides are TGTGCCAGCAGCACAAGGATCATACAGGGAGGAACGGGCTACACCTTC.

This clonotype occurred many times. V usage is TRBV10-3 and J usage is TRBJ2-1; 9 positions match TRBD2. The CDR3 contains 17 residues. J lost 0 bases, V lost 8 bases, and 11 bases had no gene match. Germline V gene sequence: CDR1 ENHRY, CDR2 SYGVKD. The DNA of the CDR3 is TGTGCCATCGGGGGTAGCGGGAGTTCCTCCTCCTACAATGAGCAGTTCTTC. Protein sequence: CAIGGSGSSSSYNEQFF.

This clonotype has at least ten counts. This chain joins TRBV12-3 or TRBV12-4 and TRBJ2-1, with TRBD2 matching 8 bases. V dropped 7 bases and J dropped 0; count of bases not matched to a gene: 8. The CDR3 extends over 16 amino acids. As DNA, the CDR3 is TGTGCCAGCATCGCTAGCGGGCTAAGCTCCTACAATGAGCAGTTCTTC. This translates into CASIASGLSSYNEQFF.

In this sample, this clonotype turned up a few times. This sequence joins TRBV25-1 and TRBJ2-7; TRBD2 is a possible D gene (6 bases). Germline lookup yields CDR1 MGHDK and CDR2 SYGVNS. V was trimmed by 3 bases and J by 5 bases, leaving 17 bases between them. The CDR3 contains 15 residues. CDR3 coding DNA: TGTGCCAGCAGTGAGGAGGGGAGGCTTACTCACGAGCAGTACTTC. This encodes CASSEEGRLTHEQYF.